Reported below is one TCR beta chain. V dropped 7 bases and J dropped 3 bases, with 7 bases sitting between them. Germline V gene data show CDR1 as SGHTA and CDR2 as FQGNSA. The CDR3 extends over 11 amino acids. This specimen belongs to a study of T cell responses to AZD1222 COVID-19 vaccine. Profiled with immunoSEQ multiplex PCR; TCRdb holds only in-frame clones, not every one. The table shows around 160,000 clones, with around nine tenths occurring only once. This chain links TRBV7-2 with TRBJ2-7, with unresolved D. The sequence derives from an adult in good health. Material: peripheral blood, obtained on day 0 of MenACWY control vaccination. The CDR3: CASTPHYEQYF. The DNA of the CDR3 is TGTGCCAGCACTCCTCACTACGAGCAGTACTTC.